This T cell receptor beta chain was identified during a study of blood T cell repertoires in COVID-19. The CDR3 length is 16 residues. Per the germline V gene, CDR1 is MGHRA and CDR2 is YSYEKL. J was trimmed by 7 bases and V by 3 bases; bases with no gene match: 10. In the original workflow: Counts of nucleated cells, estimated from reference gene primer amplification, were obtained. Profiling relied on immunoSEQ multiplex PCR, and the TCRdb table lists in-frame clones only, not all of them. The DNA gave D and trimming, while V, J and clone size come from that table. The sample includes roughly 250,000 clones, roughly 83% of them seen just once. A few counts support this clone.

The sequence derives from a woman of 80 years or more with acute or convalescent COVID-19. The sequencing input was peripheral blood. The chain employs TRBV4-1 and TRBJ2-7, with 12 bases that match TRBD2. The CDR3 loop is CASSQRGTSGSEEQYF. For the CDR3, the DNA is TGCGCCAGCAGCCAGAGGGGGACTAGCGGGTCGGAAGAGCAGTACTTC.